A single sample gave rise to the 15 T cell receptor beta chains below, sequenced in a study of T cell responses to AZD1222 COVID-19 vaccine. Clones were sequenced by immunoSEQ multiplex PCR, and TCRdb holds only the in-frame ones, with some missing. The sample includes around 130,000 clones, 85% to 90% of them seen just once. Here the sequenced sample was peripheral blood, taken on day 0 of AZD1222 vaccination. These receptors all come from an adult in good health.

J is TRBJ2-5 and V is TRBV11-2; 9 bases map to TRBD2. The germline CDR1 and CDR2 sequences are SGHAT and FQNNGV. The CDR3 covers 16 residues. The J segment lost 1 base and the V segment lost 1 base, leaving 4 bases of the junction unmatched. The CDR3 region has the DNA TGTGCCAGCAGCTTAGTAGGGGGACTAGCCCAAGAGACCCAGTACTTC. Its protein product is CASSLVGGLAQETQYF.

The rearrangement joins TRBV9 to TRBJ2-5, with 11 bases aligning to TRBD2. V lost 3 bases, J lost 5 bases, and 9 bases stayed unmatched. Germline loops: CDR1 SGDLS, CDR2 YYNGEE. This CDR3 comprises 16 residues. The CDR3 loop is CASSEGLAAVRETQYF. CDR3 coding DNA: TGTGCCAGCAGCGAGGGACTAGCGGCAGTACGGGAGACCCAGTACTTC.

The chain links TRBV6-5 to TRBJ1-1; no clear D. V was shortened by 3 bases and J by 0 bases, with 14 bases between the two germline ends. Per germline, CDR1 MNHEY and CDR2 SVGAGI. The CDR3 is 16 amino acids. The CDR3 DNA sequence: TGTGCCAGCAGTTATTCGGCGACGTTCTTGAACACTGAAGCTTTCTTT. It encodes CASSYSATFLNTEAFF.

DNA of the CDR3: TGTGCCAGTGGACAGGGGCTTATCTATGAGCAGTTCTTC. Amino acids: CASGQGLIYEQFF. The chain recombines TRBV19 with TRBJ2-1, with 9 bases lining up with TRBD1. The CDR3 runs to 13 residues. CDR1 is LNHDA, CDR2 SQIVND, per germline (reference sequence). Germline trimming cut 8 bases from V and 8 bases from J; bases unmatched to any gene: 7.

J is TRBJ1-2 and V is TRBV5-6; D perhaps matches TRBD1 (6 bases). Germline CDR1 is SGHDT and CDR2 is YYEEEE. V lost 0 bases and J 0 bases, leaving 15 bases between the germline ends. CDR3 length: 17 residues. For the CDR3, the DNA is TGTGCCAGCAGCTTGGCGACGCGGGGGCGATCTAACTATGGCTACACCTTC. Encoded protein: CASSLATRGRSNYGYTF.

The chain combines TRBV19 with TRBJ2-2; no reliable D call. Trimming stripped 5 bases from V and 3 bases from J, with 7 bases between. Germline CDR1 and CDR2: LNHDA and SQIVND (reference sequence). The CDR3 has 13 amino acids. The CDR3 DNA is TGTGCCAGTAGTCTCTATGACACCGGGGAGCTGTTTTTT. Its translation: CASSLYDTGELFF.

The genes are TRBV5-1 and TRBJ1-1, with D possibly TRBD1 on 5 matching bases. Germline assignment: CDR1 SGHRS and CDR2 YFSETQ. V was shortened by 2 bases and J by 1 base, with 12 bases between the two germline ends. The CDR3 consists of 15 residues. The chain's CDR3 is CASSLPGLANTEAFF. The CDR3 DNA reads TGCGCCAGCAGCTTACCGGGACTAGCGAACACTGAAGCTTTCTTT.

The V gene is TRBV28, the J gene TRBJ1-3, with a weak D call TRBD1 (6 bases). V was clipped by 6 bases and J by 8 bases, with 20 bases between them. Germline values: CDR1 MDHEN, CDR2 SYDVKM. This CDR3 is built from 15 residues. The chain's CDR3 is CASSPGSHRVDTIYF. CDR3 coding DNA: TGTGCCAGCAGCCCCGGGAGCCACAGGGTGGACACCATATATTTT.

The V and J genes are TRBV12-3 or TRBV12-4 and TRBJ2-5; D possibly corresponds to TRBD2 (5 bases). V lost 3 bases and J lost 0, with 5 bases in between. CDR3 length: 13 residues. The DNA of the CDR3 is TGTGCCAGCAGTTTGGACTACCAAGAGACCCAGTACTTC. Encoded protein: CASSLDYQETQYF.

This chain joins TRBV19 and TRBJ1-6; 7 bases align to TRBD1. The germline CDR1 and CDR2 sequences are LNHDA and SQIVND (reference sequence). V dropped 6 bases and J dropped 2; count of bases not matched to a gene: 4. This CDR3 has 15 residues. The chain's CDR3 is CASRTGETYNSPLHF. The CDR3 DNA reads TGTGCCAGTAGAACAGGGGAAACCTATAATTCACCCCTCCACTTT. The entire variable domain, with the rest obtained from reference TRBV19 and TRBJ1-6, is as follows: DGGITQSPKYLFRKEGQNVTLSCEQNLNHDAMYWYRQDPGQGLRLIYYSQIVNDFQKGDIAEGYSVSREKKESFPLTVTSAQKNPTAFYLCASRTGETYNSPLHFGNGTRLTVT.

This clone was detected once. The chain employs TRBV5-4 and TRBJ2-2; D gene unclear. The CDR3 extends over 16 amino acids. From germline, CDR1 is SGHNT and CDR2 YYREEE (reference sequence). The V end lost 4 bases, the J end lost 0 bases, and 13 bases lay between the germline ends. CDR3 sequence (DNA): TGTGCCAGCAGCCCGATCACACGCCCGAACACCGGGGAGCTGTTTTTT. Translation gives CASSPITRPNTGELFF.

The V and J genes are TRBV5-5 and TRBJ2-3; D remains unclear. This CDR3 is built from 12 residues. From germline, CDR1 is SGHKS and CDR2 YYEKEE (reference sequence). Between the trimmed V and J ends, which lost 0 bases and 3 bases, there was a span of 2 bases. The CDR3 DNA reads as TGTGCCAGCAGCTTGGTTACAGATACGCAGTATTTT. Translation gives CASSLVTDTQYF.

CDR3 protein: CATLRGEDGYTF. In nucleotides, the CDR3 is TGTGCCACCCTTAGGGGAGAGGATGGCTACACCTTC. The V call is TRBV2, the J call TRBJ1-2; perhaps TRBD1 as D (5 bases). Between the trimmed V and J ends, which lost 10 bases and 6 bases, there was a span of 15 bases. Germline assignment: CDR1 SNHLY and CDR2 FYNNEI. The CDR3 is 12 residues long.

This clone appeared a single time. CDR3 nucleotide sequence: TGTGCCACCGCCGGGCGGCTGAACACTGAAGCTTTCTTT. Its translation is CATAGRLNTEAFF. The chain is built from TRBV12-3 or TRBV12-4 and TRBJ1-1; D is undetermined. This CDR3 contains 13 residues. The V end was cut by 10 bases, the J end by 0 bases, with 12 bases between.

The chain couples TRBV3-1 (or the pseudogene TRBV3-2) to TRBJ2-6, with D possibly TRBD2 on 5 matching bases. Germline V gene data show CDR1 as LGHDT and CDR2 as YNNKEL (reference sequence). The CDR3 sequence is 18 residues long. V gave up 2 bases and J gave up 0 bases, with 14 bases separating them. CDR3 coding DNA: TGTGCCAGCAGCCAAAGACGGGGAGCCACCTCTGGGGCCAACGTCCTGACTTTC. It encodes CASSQRRGATSGANVLTF.